Given below is one T cell receptor beta chain in context. The target of this receptor is not known. No much larger clone exists at a distance of one base, and base qualities are not known. Each collaborating institution followed its own protocols to collect whole blood in K2EDTA tubes. For TCRbeta analysis, collaborators shipped samples as frozen whole blood, isolated PBMCs, or DNA extracted from either of those sample types. This sample was taken from a study of blood T cell repertoires in COVID-19 (dated by TCRdb to between 2020 and 2021). For the wider study: The collaborator samples originated in the United States, Italy and Spain and spanned the acute and convalescent phases of COVID-19. The material from the prospective study consisted of cDNA or gDNA derived from T cells, B-cell-depleted T cells, or PBMCs. Subjects who had been exposed to COVID-19, were actively infected with it, or had recovered from it provided the deeply sampled blood TCRbeta repertoires that made up the dataset. The repertoires were released in a freely available public database intended as a resource for research on the immune response to SARS-CoV-2. The samples were drawn from two sources: the first 160 participants of the ongoing ImmuneRACE study, and 1,200 or so subjects contributed by 6 global collaborators. Nearly every sample came with metadata listing a de-identified subject ID, COVID-19 status, age in years and sex. HLA class I and class II types, where available, came from metadata supplied by the sample provider rather than from assay-based typing. Overall study outcomes, separate from this receptor: How much clinical and demographic metadata was included differed by source and by participant, and the metadata was provided uncurated.

Counted from cysteine to phenylalanine, this CDR3 has 13 amino acids. CDR3 DNA is the only sequence kept; it has 39 bases, read in frame from the first base. The germline V gene supplies CDR1 SGHVS and CDR2 FQNEAQ. V sheds 2 bases and J sheds 6 bases, leaving 11 bases between their ends. TCRbeta CDR3 regions were amplified from genomic DNA using the immunoSEQ Assay, a bias-controlled multiplex PCR. Per the original workflow: Nucleated cell counts per sample were estimated from amplification of reference gene primers within the assay. Sequence reads were collapsed and filtered to measure the absolute abundance of every unique TCRbeta CDR3 rearrangement. For each sample, productive Simpson clonality was calculated by taking the square root of Simpson's diversity index across productive rearrangements. TCRdb retrieved this table from immuneACCESS and kept in-frame rearrangements only. Not all clones are present; in checked studies, unresolved V genes account for under half, and no reason is known for the remainder. V and J calls and clone size are given by that table; D and trimming were obtained from the DNA. Recorded for this sample are about 380,000 clones; approximately 80% of them occurred a single time. The top ten clones comprise over 0.95% of the sample.

Rearrangement joined TRBV7-8 to TRBJ2-7, and perhaps TRBD1 as D gene, on 8 matching bases. The receptor was isolated from a human donor with acute or convalescent COVID-19. The donor label of this sample is uncertain. Material: peripheral blood. The CDR3 protein is CASSLTGGVEQYF. Here is the DNA: TGTGCCAGCAGCTTAACAGGGGGGGTCGAGCAGTACTTC. Here the CDR3 is joined to the reference TRBV7-8 and TRBJ2-7 genes, and the full variable domain is: GAGVSQSPRYKVAKRGQDVALRCDPISGHVSLFWYQQALGQGPEFLTYFQNEAQLDKSGLPSDRFFAERPEGSVSTLKIQRTQQEDSAVYLCASSLTGGVEQYFGPGTRLTVT.